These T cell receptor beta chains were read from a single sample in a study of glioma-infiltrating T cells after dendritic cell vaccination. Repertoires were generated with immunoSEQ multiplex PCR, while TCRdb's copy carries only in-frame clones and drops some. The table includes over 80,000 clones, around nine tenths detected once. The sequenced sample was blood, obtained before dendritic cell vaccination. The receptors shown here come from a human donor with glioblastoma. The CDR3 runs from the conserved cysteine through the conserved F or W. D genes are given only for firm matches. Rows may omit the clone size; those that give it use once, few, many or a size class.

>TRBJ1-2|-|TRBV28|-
CASTSGANYGYTF
TGTGCCAGCACCTCAGGGGCTAACTATGGCTACACCTTC
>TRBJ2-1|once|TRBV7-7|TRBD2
CASRLGLGSGDEQFF
TGTGCTAGCAGACTGGGACTAGGTTCGGGTGATGAGCAGTTCTTC
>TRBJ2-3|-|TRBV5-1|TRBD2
CASRMTSGVSDTQYF
TGCGCCAGCAGGATGACTAGCGGGGTTTCAGATACGCAGTATTTT
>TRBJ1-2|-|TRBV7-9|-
CAGSLGQGHGYTF
TGTGCCGGCAGCTTAGGTCAGGGGCATGGCTACACCTTC
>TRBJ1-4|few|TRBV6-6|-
CASRPTGPNEKLFF
TGTGCCAGCAGACCAACAGGGCCTAATGAAAAACTGTTTTTT
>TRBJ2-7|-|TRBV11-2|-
CASSLNGASYEQYF
TGTGCCAGCAGCTTAAATGGGGCCTCCTACGAGCAGTACTTC
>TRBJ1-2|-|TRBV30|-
CAWTPTGDYGYTF
TGTGCCTGGACCCCGACTGGCGACTATGGCTACACCTTC
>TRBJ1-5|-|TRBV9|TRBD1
CASSVDPRGNQPQHF
TGTGCCAGCAGCGTAGATCCCAGGGGGAATCAGCCCCAGCATTTT
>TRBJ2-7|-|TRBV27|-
CASSLAGTQYF
TGTGCCAGCAGTTTGGCGGGTACGCAGTACTTC
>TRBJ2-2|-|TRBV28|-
CASKYSEVFPGELFF
TGTGCCAGCAAATATAGTGAAGTCTTTCCCGGGGAGCTGTTTTTT
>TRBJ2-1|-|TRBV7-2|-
CASSPGTEQFF
TGTGCCAGCAGCCCGGGAACCGAGCAGTTCTTC
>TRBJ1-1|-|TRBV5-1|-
CASSLDIRNTEAFF
TGCGCCAGCAGCTTGGACATTCGTAACACTGAAGCTTTCTTT
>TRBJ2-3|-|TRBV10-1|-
CASSESASSTDTQYF
TGCGCCAGCAGTGAGTCAGCTTCTAGCACAGATACGCAGTATTTT
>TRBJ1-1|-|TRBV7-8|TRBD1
CASSLGQATAFF
TGTGCCAGCAGCTTGGGACAGGCGACTGCTTTCTTT
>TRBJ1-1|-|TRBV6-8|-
CASSGGGNRTEAFF
TGTGCCAGCAGCGGGGGGGGGAATAGGACTGAAGCTTTCTTT
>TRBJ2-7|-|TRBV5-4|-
CASSFTSSYEQYF
TGTGCCAGCAGCTTTACTAGTAGCTACGAGCAGTACTTC
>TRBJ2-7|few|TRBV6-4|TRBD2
CASSEKGLAGSSSYEQYF
TGCGCCAGCAGTGAGAAGGGACTAGCGGGGTCGAGCTCCTACGAGCAGTACTTC
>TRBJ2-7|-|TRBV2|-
CASSSTGNEQYF
TGTGCCAGCAGTTCTACGGGGAACGAGCAGTACTTC
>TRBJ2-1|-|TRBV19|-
CASSYGGLVENEQFF
TGTGCCAGTAGTTATGGAGGCCTAGTGGAAAATGAGCAGTTCTTC
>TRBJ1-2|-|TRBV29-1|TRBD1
CSVLQGPNYGYTF
TGCAGCGTCCTACAGGGGCCCAACTATGGCTACACCTTC
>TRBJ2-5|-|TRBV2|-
CASSEGTGMGETQYF
TGTGCCAGCAGTGAAGGCACGGGAATGGGAGAGACCCAGTACTTC
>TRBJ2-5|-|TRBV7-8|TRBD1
CASSGGAGTVEETQYF
TGTGCCAGCAGCGGGGGTGCTGGGACAGTAGAAGAGACCCAGTACTTC
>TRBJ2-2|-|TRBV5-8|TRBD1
CASSTRTGPNTGELFF
TGTGCCAGCAGCACTAGGACAGGCCCGAACACCGGGGAGCTGTTTTTT
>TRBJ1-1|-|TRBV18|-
CASSPRGMNTEAFF
TGTGCCAGCTCACCGAGGGGGATGAACACTGAAGCTTTCTTT
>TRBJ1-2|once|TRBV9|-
CASSVGQLNYGYTF
TGTGCCAGCAGCGTAGGACAGCTTAACTATGGCTACACCTTC
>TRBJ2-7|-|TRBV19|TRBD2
CASSRTSGSYEQYF
TGTGCCAGTAGTAGAACTAGCGGGAGCTACGAGCAGTACTTC
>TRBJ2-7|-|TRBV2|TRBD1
CASSNRGFYEQYF
TGTGCCAGCAGCAACAGGGGTTTCTACGAGCAGTACTTC
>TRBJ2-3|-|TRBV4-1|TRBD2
CASSQAAGGALDTQYF
TGCGCCAGCAGCCAAGCTGCGGGGGGGGCCTTGGATACGCAGTATTTT
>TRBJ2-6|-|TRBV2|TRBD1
CASSRQGIDAGANVLTF
TGTGCCAGCAGTAGACAGGGTATAGACGCTGGGGCCAACGTCCTGACTTTC
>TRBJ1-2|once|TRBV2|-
CASRRESANYGYTF
TGTGCCAGCAGGAGGGAGTCGGCTAACTATGGCTACACCTTC
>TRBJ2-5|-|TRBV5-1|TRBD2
CASSLGREGETQYF
TGCGCCAGCAGCTTGGGCAGGGAGGGTGAGACCCAGTACTTC